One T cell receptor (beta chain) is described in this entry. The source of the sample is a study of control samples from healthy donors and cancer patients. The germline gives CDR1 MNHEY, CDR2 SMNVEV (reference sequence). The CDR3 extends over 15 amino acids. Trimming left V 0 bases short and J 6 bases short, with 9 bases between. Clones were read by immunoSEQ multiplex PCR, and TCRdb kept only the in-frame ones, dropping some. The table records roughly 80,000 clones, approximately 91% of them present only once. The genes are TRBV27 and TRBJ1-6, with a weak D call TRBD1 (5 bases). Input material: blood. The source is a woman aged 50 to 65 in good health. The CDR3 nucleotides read TGTGCCAGCAGTTTATCGGGGACTGGTAATTCACCCCTCCACTTT. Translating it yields CASSLSGTGNSPLHF.